A selection of T cell receptor beta chains follows, all from one sample in a study of T-cell memory formation after mild COVID-19. TCRdb used MiXCR to reprocess the 5' RACE reads, holding one entry per CDR3 protein. Among hundreds of thousands of distinct CDR3 sequences listed, around 21% were seen once. Sequenced input: PBMCs or a T cell subset sorted from them (not recorded which). The receptors derive from an adult woman who had mild COVID-19 (a few samples of this study predate the infection). Cell type and time point are not known. Each CDR3 is given without its conserved first and last residue. D genes are given only for firm matches.

d_call: .
v_call: TRBV7-7
j_call: TRBJ2-5
cdr3_length: 12
cdr3_aa: ASSLSPEKETQY

d_call: .
v_call: TRBV18
j_call: TRBJ2-1
cdr3_length: 12
cdr3_aa: ASSPERDHNEQF

d_call: .
v_call: TRBV7-9
j_call: TRBJ1-1
cdr3_length: 12
cdr3_aa: ASSLGGSITEAF

d_call: .
v_call: TRBV12-3/TRBV12-4
j_call: TRBJ1-4
cdr3_length: 12
cdr3_aa: ASSSDVYNEKLF

d_call: TRBD1
v_call: TRBV19
j_call: TRBJ1-5
cdr3_length: 12
cdr3_aa: ASSIRDSNQPQH

d_call: TRBD1
v_call: TRBV20-1
j_call: TRBJ1-5
cdr3_length: 11
cdr3_aa: SAPGQGAQPQH

d_call: .
v_call: TRBV2
j_call: TRBJ1-1
cdr3_length: 11
cdr3_aa: ASSEWENTEAF

d_call: .
v_call: TRBV5-1
j_call: TRBJ2-5
cdr3_length: 12
cdr3_aa: ASSLGQAKETQY

d_call: .
v_call: TRBV7-2
j_call: TRBJ2-5
cdr3_length: 11
cdr3_aa: ASSLSSQGTQY

d_call: TRBD1
v_call: TRBV12-3/TRBV12-4
j_call: TRBJ2-1
cdr3_length: 14
cdr3_aa: ASSFADRVTYNEQF

d_call: TRBD2
v_call: TRBV25-1
j_call: TRBJ2-1
cdr3_length: 12
cdr3_aa: ASSDGLADNEQF

d_call: .
v_call: TRBV4-2
j_call: TRBJ1-3
cdr3_length: 13
cdr3_aa: ASSPRTDSGNTIY

d_call: .
v_call: TRBV30
j_call: TRBJ1-5
cdr3_length: 13
cdr3_aa: AWMAPGKYNQPQH

d_call: .
v_call: TRBV13
j_call: TRBJ2-7
cdr3_length: 13
cdr3_aa: ASSTLRKGEAEQY

d_call: .
v_call: TRBV18
j_call: TRBJ2-5
cdr3_length: 11
cdr3_aa: ASSAREQETQY

d_call: TRBD2
v_call: TRBV27
j_call: TRBJ2-3
cdr3_length: 13
cdr3_aa: ASSFSGLALDTQY

d_call: .
v_call: TRBV7-3
j_call: TRBJ2-3
cdr3_length: 11
cdr3_aa: ASSSDRTDTQY

d_call: TRBD1
v_call: TRBV2
j_call: TRBJ2-3
cdr3_length: 12
cdr3_aa: ASMDRGGPDTQY

d_call: .
v_call: TRBV12-3/TRBV12-4
j_call: TRBJ1-2
cdr3_length: 11
cdr3_aa: ASSIFVSGGYT

d_call: TRBD2
v_call: TRBV6-1
j_call: TRBJ2-7
cdr3_length: 13
cdr3_aa: ASRSGLAGTYEQY

d_call: .
v_call: TRBV29-1
j_call: TRBJ1-2
cdr3_length: 11
cdr3_aa: SGGEAGSYGYT

d_call: .
v_call: TRBV9
j_call: TRBJ2-7
cdr3_length: 12
cdr3_aa: ASGKGGFPYEQY

d_call: .
v_call: TRBV7-8
j_call: TRBJ2-5
cdr3_length: 11
cdr3_aa: ASSLAKQETQY

d_call: .
v_call: TRBV19
j_call: TRBJ2-2
cdr3_length: 10
cdr3_aa: ASSMGAGELF

d_call: TRBD2
v_call: TRBV20-1
j_call: TRBJ2-2
cdr3_length: 15
cdr3_aa: SARASGAGPWAGELF

d_call: .
v_call: TRBV7-9
j_call: TRBJ1-5
cdr3_length: 14
cdr3_aa: ASSGGQGISNQPQH

d_call: .
v_call: TRBV30
j_call: TRBJ2-3
cdr3_length: 14
cdr3_aa: ARDGGRGSVSDTQY

d_call: .
v_call: TRBV4-1
j_call: TRBJ2-3
cdr3_length: 13
cdr3_aa: ASSPHRQGGDTQY

d_call: .
v_call: TRBV4-1
j_call: TRBJ2-1
cdr3_length: 11
cdr3_aa: ASRGTGDNEQF

d_call: TRBD2
v_call: TRBV2
j_call: TRBJ2-1
cdr3_length: 12
cdr3_aa: ARREGSSYNEQF

d_call: TRBD2
v_call: TRBV9
j_call: TRBJ2-7
cdr3_length: 13
cdr3_aa: ASSVAGGAHYEQY

d_call: TRBD1
v_call: TRBV5-1
j_call: TRBJ2-3
cdr3_length: 13
cdr3_aa: ASSLGQGASDTQY

d_call: TRBD2
v_call: TRBV11-2
j_call: TRBJ2-1
cdr3_length: 14
cdr3_aa: ASSLVLSGSYNEQF

d_call: .
v_call: TRBV29-1
j_call: TRBJ1-2
cdr3_length: 12
cdr3_aa: SVALAEYNYGYT

d_call: .
v_call: TRBV4-1
j_call: TRBJ1-1
cdr3_length: 12
cdr3_aa: ASSQDDRGTEAF

d_call: TRBD2
v_call: TRBV2
j_call: TRBJ2-7
cdr3_length: 11
cdr3_aa: ASSESGGGEQY

d_call: TRBD2
v_call: TRBV20-1
j_call: TRBJ2-7
cdr3_length: 18
cdr3_aa: SARDQVLAGGPSEVYEQY

d_call: .
v_call: TRBV20-1
j_call: TRBJ2-1
cdr3_length: 12
cdr3_aa: SAYRGGSANEQF

d_call: .
v_call: TRBV5-4
j_call: TRBJ1-1
cdr3_length: 10
cdr3_aa: ASSLEPEEAF

d_call: TRBD2
v_call: TRBV10-3
j_call: TRBJ2-1
cdr3_length: 12
cdr3_aa: AIIRLAGVNEQF

d_call: TRBD1
v_call: TRBV7-2
j_call: TRBJ1-4
cdr3_length: 11
cdr3_aa: ASHLDRGEKLF

d_call: .
v_call: TRBV5-1
j_call: TRBJ1-2
cdr3_length: 9
cdr3_aa: ASSSNRGYT

d_call: .
v_call: TRBV9
j_call: TRBJ2-1
cdr3_length: 12
cdr3_aa: ASSVVTSYNEQF

d_call: TRBD2
v_call: TRBV6-2/TRBV6-3
j_call: TRBJ2-1
cdr3_length: 14
cdr3_aa: ASSSGTSGGVGEQF

d_call: .
v_call: TRBV5-1
j_call: TRBJ2-5
cdr3_length: 11
cdr3_aa: ASSPDGSETQY

d_call: .
v_call: TRBV2
j_call: TRBJ2-3
cdr3_length: 12
cdr3_aa: ASRGTVRSDTKY

d_call: .
v_call: TRBV11-3
j_call: TRBJ2-7
cdr3_length: 10
cdr3_aa: ASSEGHYEQY

d_call: TRBD1
v_call: TRBV9
j_call: TRBJ2-2
cdr3_length: 15
cdr3_aa: ASSYTPTGGHTGELF

d_call: .
v_call: TRBV5-1
j_call: TRBJ2-1
cdr3_length: 14
cdr3_aa: ASSRTGTSESDEQF

d_call: .
v_call: TRBV10-3
j_call: TRBJ2-1
cdr3_length: 13
cdr3_aa: AISEGGADWNEQF

d_call: .
v_call: TRBV5-8
j_call: TRBJ2-6
cdr3_length: 14
cdr3_aa: ASSPGQFSGANVLT

d_call: .
v_call: TRBV3-1
j_call: TRBJ1-2
cdr3_length: 12
cdr3_aa: ASSQATGFYGYT